This T cell receptor (beta chain) derives from a study of breast tumors, draining lymph nodes, adjacent tissues. Breast cancer patients provided tissue from their axillary draining lymph nodes. CDR3 length equals 15 residues. The germline CDR1 and CDR2 sequences are DFQATT and SNEGSKA (reference sequence). Trimming at V came to 1 base and at J to 5 bases, leaving 8 bases not matched to a gene. General study results and limits: Tumors had less TCR diversity than lymph nodes, more than nontumor tissue. Findings are consistent with lymph node origin and intratumoral expansion of most tumor T cells. The lymph node origin of tumor T cells was framed as consistent with a hypothesis, not demonstrated. Luminal-like breast cancer showed significantly higher tumor–nontumor repertoire similarity than basal-like.

Many counts were recorded for this clonotype. Its antigen is currently unknown. Using its own MiXCR run on the multiplex PCR reads, TCRdb lists one record per CDR3 protein. The sample comprises 170,000 or so distinct CDR3 sequences, approximately 30% of which are singletons, and roughly 4.3% rests with the top ten. The V call is TRBV20-1, the J call TRBJ1-5; 7 bases match TRBD1. The specimen was axillary lymph node tissue. This clonotype originated in a female donor with breast cancer. Some clones in this sample may be carry-over from other donors' samples. CDR3 region: CSARGPTGSYQPQHF. In nucleotides, the CDR3 is TGCAGTGCTAGAGGCCCGACAGGGAGCTATCAGCCCCAGCATTTT.